Each of the 12 T cell receptor beta chains below was sequenced from the same sample in a study of neurological immune-mediated disorders (dated 2019 in TCRdb). To prepare the library, 5' RACE was applied. The sequencing machine was an Illumina HiSeq 2500. TCRdb reprocessed the public reads (quality trimming at Q25 with fastp, clone calling with MiXCR) and kept in-frame beta chains. Rows with a matching CDR3 protein are joined into one entry that keeps the most common DNA and genes. The sample has some 60,000 distinct CDR3 sequences on record, about 10% of them singletons. Less than 8.5% of the sample belongs to the ten largest clones. The sample's time point, from its label and the paper: longitudinal time-point 1 (baseline). Sequencing input: PBMCs. These receptors were collected from a male donor with HTLV-1-associated myelopathy (HAM/TSP).

In this sample, this clonotype turned up many times. The V and J genes are TRBV28 and TRBJ2-7; 8 nucleotides agree with TRBD2. Germline CDR1 reads MDHEN; CDR2 reads SYDVKM. The V gene end was trimmed by 6 bases and the J gene end by 2 bases; junction bases not matched to a gene: 9. The CDR3 sequence is 15 residues long. The CDR3: CASSLNAGGTYEQYF. CDR3 bases: TGTGCCAGCAGCCTCAATGCGGGGGGCACCTACGAGCAGTACTTC.

This rearrangement joins TRBV30 to TRBJ2-3; no reliable D call. Germline lookup yields CDR1 GTSNPN and CDR2 SVGIG (reference sequence). This CDR3 region has 11 residues. V was cut by 0 bases and J by 5 bases, with 3 bases left in between. CDR3 sequence reads: CAWSVLDTQYF. CDR3 DNA sequence: TGTGCCTGGAGTGTACTAGATACGCAGTATTTT.

Many counts were recorded for this clonotype. The chain links TRBV5-1 to TRBJ1-6, with unresolved D. Per germline, CDR1 SGHRS and CDR2 YFSETQ. This CDR3 has 15 amino acids. Trimming shortened V by 2 bases and J by 5 bases, and 11 bases separated the two germline ends. In DNA, the CDR3 is TGCGCCAGCAGCTTATTCGGTGGGGATAATTCACCCCTCCACTTT. This translates into CASSLFGGDNSPLHF.

This clonotype was seen repeatedly, ten times or more. The rearrangement links TRBV20-1 to TRBJ1-5; D might be TRBD1 (5 bases). V gave up 2 bases and J gave up 4 bases, with 15 bases separating them. Germline V lookup: CDR1 DFQATT, CDR2 SNEGSKA (reference sequence). This CDR3 is 15 amino acids long. In DNA, the CDR3 is TGCAGTGCTAGATACGGGACGGAAAGAAATCAGCCCCAGCATTTT. Translation gives CSARYGTERNQPQHF.

This clonotype was seen many times. The J gene is TRBJ1-4, the V gene TRBV5-1, with D possibly matching TRBD1 (6 bases). CDR1 and CDR2 (germline): SGHRS, YFSETQ. Trimming left V 4 bases short and J 6 bases short, with 19 bases between. The CDR3 consists of 16 residues. The DNA of the CDR3 is TGCGCCAGCAGCCCAGGACAGCCGGGCGTGGATGAAAAACTGTTTTTT. This encodes CASSPGQPGVDEKLFF. Supplemented by reference TRBV5-1 and TRBJ1-4, the full variable domain reads KAGVTQTPRYLIKTRGQQVTLSCSPISGHRSVSWYQQTPGQGLQFLFEYFSETQRNKGNFPGRFSGRQFSNSRSEMNVSTLELGDSALYLCASSPGQPGVDEKLFFGSGTQLSVL.

This clonotype was picked up a small number of times. The chain couples TRBV6-2 or TRBV6-3 to TRBJ2-1; D tentatively reads TRBD1 or TRBD2 (5 bases each). The V and J ends lost 6 bases and 3 bases respectively, with 18 bases between them. The CDR3 spans 16 residues. In germline, CDR1 is MNHEY, CDR2 SVGEGT. Here the CDR3 DNA reads TGTGCCAGCAGGAACCTGAAAAGGGGAGACTACAATGAGCAGTTCTTC. This sequence encodes CASRNLKRGDYNEQFF.

This clonotype occurred many times. The chain joins TRBV5-1 to TRBJ2-1; TRBD2 aligns across 11 bases. Unmatched junction bases numbered 8, after V lost 6 bases and J lost 3 bases. This CDR3 contains 16 residues. Germline values: CDR1 SGHRS, CDR2 YFSETQ. CDR3 DNA: TGCGCCAGCACCCTGCAGACTAGCGGGGTCTACAATGAGCAGTTCTTC. Translating gives CASTLQTSGVYNEQFF. The full variable domain, completed using reference TRBV5-1 and TRBJ2-1, is KAGVTQTPRYLIKTRGQQVTLSCSPISGHRSVSWYQQTPGQGLQFLFEYFSETQRNKGNFPGRFSGRQFSNSRSEMNVSTLELGDSALYLCASTLQTSGVYNEQFFGPGTRLTVL.

There are many counts of this clonotype. V usage is TRBV5-1 and J usage is TRBJ1-2, with 10 nucleotides matching TRBD1. V lost 0 bases and J lost 6; bases outside the gene matches: 11. The CDR3 has 17 residues. CDR1 is SGHRS and CDR2 is YFSETQ in the germline V gene. The CDR3 sequence is CASSLGTGTGDRNGYTF. CDR3 DNA: TGCGCCAGCAGCTTGGGAACCGGGACAGGGGATCGAAATGGCTACACCTTC. Filled out from reference TRBV5-1 and TRBJ1-2, the complete variable domain reads KAGVTQTPRYLIKTRGQQVTLSCSPISGHRSVSWYQQTPGQGLQFLFEYFSETQRNKGNFPGRFSGRQFSNSRSEMNVSTLELGDSALYLCASSLGTGTGDRNGYTFGSGTRLTVV.

This clonotype was found many times. V and J are TRBV10-2 and TRBJ1-5; D perhaps matches TRBD1 (5 bases). CDR3 length: 17 amino acids. Trimming removed 6 bases at V and 5 bases at J, with 23 bases between. Per germline, CDR1 WSHSY and CDR2 SAAADI. The chain's CDR3 is CASSPIPTATYDQPQHF. CDR3 nucleotides: TGCGCCAGCAGCCCGATACCGACAGCGACCTACGATCAGCCCCAGCATTTT.

Ten or more counts support this clonotype. V gene TRBV7-8 combines with J gene TRBJ1-1, with TRBD1 matching 7 bases. This CDR3 contains 15 residues. The germline V gene encodes CDR1 SGHVS and CDR2 FQNEAQ. Losses at the gene ends were 5 bases for V and 0 bases for J; bases not matched to a gene: 6. The CDR3 here is CASSRQGPVNTEAFF. The CDR3 coding sequence is TGTGCCAGCAGCCGACAGGGTCCGGTGAACACTGAAGCTTTCTTT. Full variable domain (outside the CDR3, taken from reference TRBV7-8 and TRBJ1-1): GAGVSQSPRYKVAKRGQDVALRCDPISGHVSLFWYQQALGQGPEFLTYFQNEAQLDKSGLPSDRFFAERPEGSVSTLKIQRTQQEDSAVYLCASSRQGPVNTEAFFGQGTRLTVV.

This clonotype was found many times. The rearrangement uses TRBV5-1 and TRBJ2-3; no clear D gene. The V end was cut by 7 bases, the J end by 1 base, with 10 bases between. CDR1 SGHRS and CDR2 YFSETQ come from the germline V gene. This CDR3 has 13 residues. The CDR3 spells CASLPAGTDTQYF. The CDR3 DNA sequence: TGCGCCAGCCTTCCGGCGGGCACAGATACGCAGTATTTT.

There are many counts of this clonotype. CDR3 coding DNA: TGTGCCAGCAGCCCCTGGGACAGGGGGGCCTATGGCTACACCTTC. Translation gives CASSPWDRGAYGYTF. The rearrangement uses TRBV7-2 and TRBJ1-2; 11 bases map to TRBD1. The germline V gene encodes CDR1 SGHTA and CDR2 FQGNSA. V was pared by 5 bases and J by 4 bases, with 6 bases of the junction left unmatched. CDR3 length equals 15 residues. The variable domain in full, completed from reference TRBV7-2 and TRBJ1-2, reads GAGVSQSPSNKVTEKGKDVELRCDPISGHTALYWYRQSLGQGLEFLIYFQGNSAPDKSGLPSDRFSAERTGGSVSTLTIQRTQQEDSAVYLCASSPWDRGAYGYTFGSGTRLTVV.